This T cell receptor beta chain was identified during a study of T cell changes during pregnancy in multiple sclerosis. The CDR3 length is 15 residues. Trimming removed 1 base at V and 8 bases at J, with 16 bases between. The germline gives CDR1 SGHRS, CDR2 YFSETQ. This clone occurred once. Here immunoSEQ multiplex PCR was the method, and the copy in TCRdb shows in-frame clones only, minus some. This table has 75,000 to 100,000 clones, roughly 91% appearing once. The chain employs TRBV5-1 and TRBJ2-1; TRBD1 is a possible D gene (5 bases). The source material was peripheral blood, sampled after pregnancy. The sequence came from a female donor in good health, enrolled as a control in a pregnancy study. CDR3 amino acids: CASSLRGQELDEQFF. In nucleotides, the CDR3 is TGCGCCAGCAGCTTGAGAGGACAAGAGCTGGATGAGCAGTTCTTC. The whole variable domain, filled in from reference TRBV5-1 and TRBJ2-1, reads KAGVTQTPRYLIKTRGQQVTLSCSPISGHRSVSWYQQTPGQGLQFLFEYFSETQRNKGNFPGRFSGRQFSNSRSEMNVSTLELGDSALYLCASSLRGQELDEQFFGPGTRLTVL.